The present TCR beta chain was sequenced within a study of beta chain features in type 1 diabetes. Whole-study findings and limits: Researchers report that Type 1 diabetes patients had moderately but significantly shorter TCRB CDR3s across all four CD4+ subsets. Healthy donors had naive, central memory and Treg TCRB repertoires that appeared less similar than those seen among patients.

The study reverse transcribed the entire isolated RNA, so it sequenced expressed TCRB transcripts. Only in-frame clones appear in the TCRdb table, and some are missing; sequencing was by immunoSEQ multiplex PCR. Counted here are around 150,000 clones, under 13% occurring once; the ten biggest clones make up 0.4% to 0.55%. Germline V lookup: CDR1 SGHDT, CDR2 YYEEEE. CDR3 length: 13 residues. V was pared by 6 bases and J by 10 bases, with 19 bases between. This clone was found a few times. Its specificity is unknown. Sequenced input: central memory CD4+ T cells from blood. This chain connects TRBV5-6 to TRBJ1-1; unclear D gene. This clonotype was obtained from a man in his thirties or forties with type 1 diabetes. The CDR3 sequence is CASTTTATRGAFF. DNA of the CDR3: TGTGCCAGCACCACGACGGCAACCCGGGGAGCTTTCTTT.